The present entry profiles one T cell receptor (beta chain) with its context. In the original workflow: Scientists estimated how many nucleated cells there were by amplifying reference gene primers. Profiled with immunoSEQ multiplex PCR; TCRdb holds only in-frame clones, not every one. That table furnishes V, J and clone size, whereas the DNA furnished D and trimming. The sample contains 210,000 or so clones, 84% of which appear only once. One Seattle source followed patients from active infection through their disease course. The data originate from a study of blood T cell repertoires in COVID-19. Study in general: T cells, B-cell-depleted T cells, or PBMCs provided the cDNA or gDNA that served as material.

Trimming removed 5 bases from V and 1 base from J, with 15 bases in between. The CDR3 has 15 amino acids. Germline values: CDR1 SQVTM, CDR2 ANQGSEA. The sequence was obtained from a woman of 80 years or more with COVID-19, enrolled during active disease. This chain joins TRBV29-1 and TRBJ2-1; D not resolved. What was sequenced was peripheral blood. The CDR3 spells CSVQPQVLSYNEQFF. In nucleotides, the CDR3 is TGCAGCGTTCAACCACAAGTTCTGTCCTACAATGAGCAGTTCTTC.